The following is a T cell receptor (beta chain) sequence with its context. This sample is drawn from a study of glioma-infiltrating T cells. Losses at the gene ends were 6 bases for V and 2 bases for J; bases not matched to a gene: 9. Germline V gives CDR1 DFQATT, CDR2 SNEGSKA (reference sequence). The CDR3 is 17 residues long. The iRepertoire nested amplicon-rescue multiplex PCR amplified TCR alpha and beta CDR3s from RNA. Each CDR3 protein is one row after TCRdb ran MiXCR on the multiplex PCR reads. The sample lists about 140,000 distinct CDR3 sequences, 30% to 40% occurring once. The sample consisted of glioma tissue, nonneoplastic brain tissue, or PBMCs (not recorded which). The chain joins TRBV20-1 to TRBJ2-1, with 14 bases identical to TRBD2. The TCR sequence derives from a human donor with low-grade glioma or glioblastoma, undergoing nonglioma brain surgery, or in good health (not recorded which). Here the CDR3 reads CSAQTSGRAGPYNEQFF. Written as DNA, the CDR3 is TGCAGTGCCCAGACTAGCGGGAGGGCCGGGCCCTACAATGAGCAGTTCTTC.